The rows below give T cell receptor beta chains drawn from one sample of a study of T cells in Graves' hyperthyroidism and ophthalmopathy. Using its own MiXCR run on the multiplex PCR reads, TCRdb lists one record per CDR3 protein. The sample has fewer than 350,000 distinct CDR3 sequences; roughly 13% are singletons. Sequenced: blood. The origin of the receptors is a woman between 35 and 50 years old with Graves' hyperthyroidism. Each CDR3 is given with its conserved first and last residue. A D gene is named only where the DNA matches it firmly. The size field is filled for only some rows; it gives once, few, many or a size class.

TRBJ2-7,many,TRBV3-1,NA,TGTGCCAGCAGCCAATCTCAGGGCAGCTCCTACGAGCAGTACTTC,CASSQSQGSSYEQYF
TRBJ2-4,many,TRBV11-2,TRBD2,TGTGCCAGCAGCTTAGAGTGGACGGGAGGCGGGTCCAAAAACATTCAGTACTTC,CASSLEWTGGGSKNIQYF
TRBJ1-1,many,TRBV11-3,NA,TGTGCCAGCAGCTTAGACGCGAACACTGAAGCTTTCTTT,CASSLDANTEAFF
TRBJ2-7,NA,TRBV29-1,NA,TGCAGCGTTGTGTCTCGGGTCGGGACCTCTCGAGGGCGTATCGAGCAGTACTTC,CSVVSRVGTSRGRIEQYF
TRBJ2-3,few,TRBV5-1,TRBD2,TGCGCCAGCACCGTTGGGAGCGGGAGTCGTACAGATACGCAGTATTTT,CASTVGSGSRTDTQYF
TRBJ2-7,many,TRBV7-6,TRBD2,TGTGCCAGCAGCAAGGTAGCGGGAGCTCTCTACGAGCAGTACTTC,CASSKVAGALYEQYF
TRBJ2-7,many,TRBV20-1,TRBD2,TGCAGTGCTAGAGATCTCCGCACTAGCGATCGGACCTACGAGCAGTACTTC,CSARDLRTSDRTYEQYF
TRBJ2-1,many,TRBV28,TRBD2,TGTGCCAGCACCTCAGGGGGTAGCGGGAGAAAGGGCCTGTTCTTC,CASTSGGSGRKGLFF
TRBJ1-1,many,TRBV5-1,TRBD1,TGCGCCAGCAGACAGGGGGCCACTGAAGCTTTCTTT,CASRQGATEAFF
TRBJ1-4,many,TRBV20-1,NA,TGCAGTGCTTGGGCAGGAACTAATGAAAAACTGTTTTTT,CSAWAGTNEKLFF